Listed here are 8 T cell receptor beta chains from one sample, sequenced in a study of graft-versus-host responses after intestinal transplantation. What these receptors recognize is not known. Produced via immunoSEQ multiplex PCR; TCRdb's table is partial and in-frame only. In the table there are some 90,000 clones, around 93% of which are singletons. Sequenced material: unstimulated CD8+ T cells sorted from spleen or lymph node cells, taken before intestinal transplant. The source of these receptors is a human donor who received an intestinal transplant.

A single count supports this clone. The chain has TRBV4-1 and TRBJ2-3; 9 bases match TRBD1. This CDR3 region has 18 residues. V lost 0 bases, J lost 2 bases, and 9 bases stayed unmatched. CDR1 and CDR2 (germline): MGHRA, YSYEKL. DNA for the CDR3: TGCGCCAGCAGCCAAGATAAAGAATACAGGGGGCCCACAGATACGCAGTATTTT. Translated: CASSQDKEYRGPTDTQYF.

The chain recombines TRBV19 with TRBJ2-7, with 9 positions matching TRBD1. Per germline, CDR1 LNHDA and CDR2 SQIVND (reference sequence). The CDR3 runs 14 residues. V dropped 4 bases and J dropped 3; count of bases not matched to a gene: 4. The CDR3 spells CASSTGQGGYEQYF. The CDR3 coding sequence is TGTGCCAGTAGTACGGGACAGGGCGGCTACGAGCAGTACTTC.

The chain recombines TRBV30 with TRBJ1-4, with a tentative D call TRBD1 (5 bases). Germline CDR1 GTSNPN, CDR2 SVGIG (reference sequence). Trimming took 0 bases from V and 8 from J, leaving 10 bases between them. The CDR3 is made up of 13 amino acids. The CDR3, as DNA: TGTGCCTGGAGTGTATCCGGGGGAGAAAAACTGTTTTTT. Translated, it gives CAWSVSGGEKLFF.

The J gene is TRBJ2-7, the V gene TRBV4-1; a weak D match, TRBD2 (5 bases). V was cut by 1 base and J by 3 bases, with 16 bases left in between. Per the germline V gene, CDR1 is MGHRA and CDR2 is YSYEKL. The CDR3 is 16 residues long. DNA for the CDR3: TGCGCCAGCAGCCAAGTGTATGCCGAGGGAAGCTACGAGCAGTACTTC. Its translation is CASSQVYAEGSYEQYF.

The V gene is TRBV4-2, the J gene TRBJ2-7, with D possibly TRBD2 on 5 matching bases. This CDR3 is 14 amino acids long. V lost 5 bases and J lost 0, with 11 bases in between. Germline V gene lookup returns CDR1 LGHNA and CDR2 YNFKEQ. The CDR3 loop is CASSIAGPSYEQYF. CDR3 sequence (DNA): TGTGCCAGCAGCATCGCGGGTCCCTCCTACGAGCAGTACTTC.

This clone was detected a few times. The chain is built from TRBV2 and TRBJ1-2; no reliable D call. The ends were cut back, 2 bases at V and 6 bases at J, with 13 bases in the middle. Germline V lookup: CDR1 SNHLY, CDR2 FYNNEI. The length of the CDR3 is 14 residues. The CDR3: CASSEFVQLDGYTF. The CDR3 DNA is TGTGCCAGCAGTGAATTCGTACAGCTGGATGGCTACACCTTC.

The gene calls are TRBV30 and TRBJ2-1, with 11 bases lining up with TRBD1. J was trimmed by 4 bases and V by 2 bases; bases with no gene match: 10. The CDR3 contains 17 residues. Germline CDR1 GTSNPN, CDR2 SVGIG (reference sequence). The CDR3 sequence is CAWSWGTGGLLYNEQFF. The CDR3 DNA reads as TGTGCCTGGAGTTGGGGGACAGGGGGACTACTATACAATGAGCAGTTCTTC.

The chain is built from TRBV19 and TRBJ2-5; tentatively, D is TRBD1 (5 bases). The germline V gene encodes CDR1 LNHDA and CDR2 SQIVND (reference sequence). The V end was cut by 3 bases, the J end by 7 bases, with 12 bases between. The CDR3 runs 13 residues. This CDR3 reads CASSIAGHGTQYF. The DNA for the CDR3 is TGTGCCAGTAGTATCGCCGGACATGGGACCCAGTACTTC.